This T cell receptor (beta chain) came from a study of T cell responses to AZD1222 COVID-19 vaccine (dated by TCRdb to the early 2020s). Study-level background: Because spike-specific TCR depth and breadth did not differ between the two schedules, AZD1222 recipients who got a second dose at roughly 4 weeks were pooled with those who got a second dose at roughly 12 weeks. A total of approximately 240 trial participants underwent TCR sequencing, of whom nearly 210 received two doses of AZD1222 and some 25 received two doses of the MenACWY control vaccine. Trial participants were enrolled by age into subgroups of 18-55, 56-69 and 70-plus years, and around 140, 26 and 57 TCR-sequenced participants, respectively, were included in these subgroups. Study-wide findings and limitations: Because no day 14 peak-response samples were available, the repertoires could be characterized only after the peak T cell response. After two AZD1222 doses, spike-specific TCR breadth and depth were significantly higher than at day 0 and than in MenACWY recipients. The vaccine-associated CD4 TCRs covered the entire spike protein, and the dominant responses fell in regions 160-218 and 743-854. Epitopes outside the regions mutated in the B.1.351 and B.1.1.7 variants were reportedly recognized by nearly half of the unique spike-specific TCRs. Most participants were white British and females outnumbered males, and the authors suggested that clonal diversity may have been underestimated. Only a handful of AZD1222 recipients were SARS-CoV-2 seropositive at baseline, limiting conclusions about previously exposed vaccinees. In the small 56-69-year group, the increase in depth fell short of significance, most likely because of low power.

Spanning cysteine to phenylalanine, the CDR3 consists of 15 amino acids. The CDR3 DNA has 45 bases and is translated from base 1. Sequences LGHDT (CDR1) and YNNKEL (CDR2) are obtained from the germline V gene (reference sequence). Ends trimmed: V by 5 bases, J by 5 bases; bases unmatched to a gene: 7. Regarding this clone: Its specific antigen is unknown. No base qualities exist here, and no much larger clone lies one base off it.

The CDR3 regions of human TCRbeta chains were analyzed by immunosequencing. The original methods were these. TCRs in the repertoires were matched against a reference library of SARS-CoV-2-specific TCRs that had been generated with the MIRA antigen-specificity platform. Breadth meant the fraction of unique TCRs that were SARS-CoV-2-associated, whereas depth meant the fraction of total T cells that were SARS-CoV-2-associated. Using the MIRA data, every spike-specific TCR was mapped to the spike region that the TCR reacted to and assigned to either a CD4 or a CD8 class. Log10-transformed breadth and depth values were compared by one-way ANOVA with Sidak's multiple comparisons tests. In its TCRdb copy, this immuneACCESS table keeps in-frame sequences only and misses some clones. Where compared with another copy, unresolved V genes explain less than half of these, and the others have no known cause. Clone size and the V and J calls come from that table; the DNA yielded D and trimming. Recorded for this sample are 100,000 to 120,000 clones; around 89% of them occurred a single time. The leading ten clones occupy about 9.1% of the sample.

According to the study, the label for this sample's time point signals: baseline before first vaccination. Samples from vaccinated people were obtained from the UK trials COV001 and COV002, which included a single-blind randomized controlled phase 2/3 trial of AZD1222 (ChAdOx1 nCoV-19) in healthy adults. For TCRbeta chain sequencing, PBMC samples were collected from trial participants at day 0 and at day 28 after the second dose. The source was peripheral blood, collected on day 0 of AZD1222 vaccination. The V gene is TRBV3-1 (or the pseudogene TRBV3-2) and the J gene is TRBJ1-2; 11 bases in the junction line up with TRBD1. The sequence was collected from an adult in good health. The sequenced DNA is TGTGCCAGCAGCGCCCCGGGACAGGGGGTGTATGGCTACACCTTC. This sequence encodes CASSAPGQGVYGYTF.